Following are 29 T cell receptor beta chains from one sample sequenced in a study of blood T cell repertoires in COVID-19. Repertoires were generated with immunoSEQ multiplex PCR, while TCRdb's copy carries only in-frame clones and drops some. The table has some 66,000 clones, about 90% seen once. Sequencing input: peripheral blood. The receptors here all came from a human donor with active COVID-19. The donor label of this sample is uncertain.

J is TRBJ2-7 and V is TRBV15, with 11 positions matching TRBD1. V lost 1 base to trimming and J lost 3 bases; unmatched junction nucleotides: 2. The CDR3 extends over 15 amino acids. Germline-derived CDR1 and CDR2 are LNHNV and YYDKDF (reference sequence). The chain's CDR3 is CATSRAGTGGYEQYF. CDR3 nucleotide sequence: TGTGCCACCAGCAGAGCCGGGACAGGGGGCTACGAGCAGTACTTC.

The chain employs TRBV28 and TRBJ1-3, with TRBD1 matching 7 bases. Germline CDR1 and CDR2: MDHEN and SYDVKM. J was trimmed by 4 bases and V by 6 bases; bases with no gene match: 12. The CDR3 is 16 amino acids. Here the CDR3 DNA reads TGTGCCAGCAGCTTGACCCGACAGGGCCACGGAAACACCATATATTTT. It is translated as CASSLTRQGHGNTIYF.

V is TRBV6-5 and J is TRBJ2-7, with 8 bases identical to TRBD1. This CDR3 region has 16 residues. Germline lookup yields CDR1 MNHEY and CDR2 SVGAGI. Losses at the gene ends were 0 bases for V and 0 bases for J; bases not matched to a gene: 4. Here the CDR3 reads CASSYSWTGSSYEQYF. In nucleotides, the CDR3 is TGTGCCAGCAGTTACTCGTGGACAGGGAGCTCCTACGAGCAGTACTTC.

The V and J genes are TRBV6-1 and TRBJ1-1; D might be TRBD1 (5 bases). V was trimmed by 2 bases and J by 2 bases, leaving 12 bases between them. This CDR3 contains 15 residues. CDR1 is MNHNS and CDR2 is SASEGT in the germline V gene. In DNA, the CDR3 is TGTGCCAGCAGTGAAAGACGGGGACTAAACACTGAAGCTTTCTTT. Protein sequence: CASSERRGLNTEAFF.

The V call is TRBV6-2 or TRBV6-3, the J call TRBJ1-1; tentatively, D is TRBD1 (6 bases). V lost 5 bases to trimming and J lost 1 base, with 17 bases between them. The CDR3 has 16 amino acids. Germline V gene sequence: CDR1 MNHEY, CDR2 SVGEGT. CDR3 nucleotides: TGTGCCAGCAGTATCTTACCGGACAGACAGAACACTGAAGCTTTCTTT. It codes for CASSILPDRQNTEAFF.

The J gene is TRBJ2-3, the V gene TRBV23-1; 8 bases map to TRBD1. TRBV23-1 is assigned to the ORF class and has an uncertain function. CDR3 length: 17 amino acids. V shed 0 bases and J 3 bases; nucleotides not matched to a gene: 8. The CDR3 region has the DNA TGCGCCAGCAGTCAATCTCTTGGACAGGGTGAGACAGATACGCAGTATTTT. Its protein product is CASSQSLGQGETDTQYF.

V is TRBV2 and J is TRBJ1-1; D possibly corresponds to TRBD1 (6 bases). The V and J ends lost 6 bases and 4 bases respectively, with 18 bases between them. This CDR3 has 15 residues. Germline V gene data show CDR1 as SNHLY and CDR2 as FYNNEI. The CDR3 coding sequence is TGTGCCAGCAGCTTAGCGTTGGCAGGGGTCACTGAAGCTTTCTTT. Translated: CASSLALAGVTEAFF. Variable domain in full (rest from reference TRBV2 and TRBJ1-1): EPEVTQTPSHQVTQMGQEVILRCVPISNHLYFYWYRQILGQKVEFLVSFYNNEISEKSEIFDDQFSVERPDGSNFTLKIRSTKLEDSAMYFCASSLALAGVTEAFFGQGTRLTVV.

V gene TRBV5-4 combines with J gene TRBJ2-7; 7 bases align to TRBD2. Germline V CDR1 and CDR2: SGHNT, YYREEE (reference sequence). Unmatched junction bases numbered 25, after V lost 4 bases and J lost 6 bases. The length of the CDR3 is 19 residues. The CDR3 DNA reads as TGTGCCAGCAGCACTGACTTGTGGGGGTTGGGGAGGGGACGGGGCGAGCAGTACTTC. Translated, it gives CASSTDLWGLGRGRGEQYF.

The chain combines TRBV19 with TRBJ2-5; tentative D call: TRBD2 (7 bases). The CDR3 loop spans 12 amino acids. Germline V gene sequence: CDR1 LNHDA, CDR2 SQIVND (reference sequence). V lost 5 bases and J 5 bases, leaving 9 bases between the germline ends. The CDR3 region is CASSGRGETQYF. In nucleotides, the CDR3 is TGTGCCAGTAGTGGGAGGGGGGAGACCCAGTACTTC. Combining the CDR3 with reference TRBV19 and TRBJ2-5 gives the whole variable domain DGGITQSPKYLFRKEGQNVTLSCEQNLNHDAMYWYRQDPGQGLRLIYYSQIVNDFQKGDIAEGYSVSREKKESFPLTVTSAQKNPTAFYLCASSGRGETQYFGPGTRLLVL.

The rearrangement joins TRBV24-1 to TRBJ2-2; TRBD1 aligns across 9 bases. This CDR3 is built from 16 residues. CDR1 and CDR2 (germline): KGHDR, SFDVKD. The trim removed 0 bases at V and 7 bases at J, leaving 5 bases unmatched. CDR3 region: CATSDLDRGSSGELFF. The CDR3, as DNA: TGTGCCACCAGTGATTTGGACAGGGGGAGTAGCGGGGAGCTGTTTTTT.

This chain links TRBV7-6 with TRBJ2-1; 13 bases line up with TRBD2. The germline gives CDR1 SGHVS, CDR2 FNYEAQ. CDR3 length equals 16 residues. V was clipped by 1 base and J by 7 bases; unmatched bases: 4. The CDR3 region is CASSLGLAGGGNEQFF. Written as DNA, the CDR3 is TGTGCCAGCAGCTTAGGACTAGCGGGAGGAGGGAATGAGCAGTTCTTC.

The rearrangement uses TRBV29-1 and TRBJ2-7, with 7 bases identical to TRBD2. Trimming removed 5 bases from V and 0 bases from J; junction bases left unmatched: 7. Per germline, CDR1 SQVTM and CDR2 ANQGSEA. The CDR3 length is 14 residues. Here the CDR3 DNA reads TGCAGCGTTCCGGCTAGCGGCAACTCCTACGAGCAGTACTTC. This gives the protein CSVPASGNSYEQYF.

V usage is TRBV9 and J usage is TRBJ2-7, with 7 positions matching TRBD1. The germline gives CDR1 SGDLS, CDR2 YYNGEE. Trimming at V came to 2 bases and at J to 4 bases, leaving 6 bases not matched to a gene. The CDR3 consists of 14 residues. This chain's CDR3 is CASSVGTEAYEQYF. CDR3 nucleotide sequence: TGTGCCAGCAGCGTCGGGACAGAAGCTTACGAGCAGTACTTC.

The rearrangement uses TRBV6-2 or TRBV6-3 and TRBJ2-2, with 7 bases identical to TRBD1. Trimming took 2 bases from V and 2 from J; bases not matched to a gene: 5. CDR3 length equals 16 residues. CDR1 and CDR2 from the germline V gene are MNHEY and SVGEGT. The CDR3 reads CASSYVRGQNTGELFF. For the CDR3, the DNA is TGTGCCAGCAGTTACGTAAGGGGGCAAAACACCGGGGAGCTGTTTTTT.

The V and J genes are TRBV5-8 and TRBJ1-1; D call uncertain. V was shortened by 0 bases and J by 2 bases, with 11 bases between the two germline ends. CDR3 size: 15 residues. In germline, CDR1 is SGHTS, CDR2 YDEGEE. In DNA, the CDR3 is TGTGCCAGCAGCTTGGCGCTGACATCAAACACTGAAGCTTTCTTT. Amino acid sequence: CASSLALTSNTEAFF.

This rearrangement joins TRBV6-2 or TRBV6-3 to TRBJ2-1; TRBD1 agrees at 7 bases. This CDR3 region has 20 residues. J gave up 0 bases and V 2 bases, and 16 bases lay outside the gene matches. Germline-derived CDR1 and CDR2 are MNHEY and SVGEGT. The CDR3 protein is CASSYPPSTGEKGSYNEQFF. In DNA form, the CDR3 reads TGTGCCAGCAGTTACCCGCCCAGCACAGGGGAAAAGGGCTCCTACAATGAGCAGTTCTTC.

The chain recombines TRBV4-2 with TRBJ2-3, with 7 bases that match TRBD1. The CDR3 consists of 15 residues. The V gene's germline CDR1 is LGHNA and CDR2 YNFKEQ. Losses at the gene ends were 0 bases for V and 3 bases for J; bases not matched to a gene: 3. In DNA form, the CDR3 reads TGTGCCAGCAGCCAAGAGGGGACAGTAACAGATACGCAGTATTTT. It specifies CASSQEGTVTDTQYF.

J is TRBJ2-1 and V is TRBV19; TRBD2 aligns across 9 bases. The CDR3 totals 12 residues. V shed 4 bases and J 12 bases; nucleotides not matched to a gene: 4. Germline-derived CDR1 and CDR2 are LNHDA and SQIVND (reference sequence). As DNA, the CDR3 is TGTGCCAGTAGTACCCGAGCGGGGGGGCAGTTCTTC. Its translation: CASSTRAGGQFF.

This sequence joins TRBV5-7 and TRBJ2-7; TRBD1 aligns across 8 bases. TRBV5-7 is recorded as an ORF, its role being uncertain. CDR3 length: 14 amino acids. V trimming: 1 base; J trimming: 5 bases; junction bases outside the gene matches: 5. The CDR3 loop is CASSLLDRGHEQYF. The CDR3 DNA sequence: TGTGCCAGCAGCTTGTTAGACAGGGGCCACGAGCAGTACTTC.

The chain combines TRBV15 with TRBJ2-3; tentatively, D is TRBD2 (6 bases). CDR3 length: 15 amino acids. Trimming pared 5 bases from V and 4 bases from J, leaving 16 bases between. CDR1 is LNHNV, CDR2 YYDKDF, per germline (reference sequence). CDR3 loop: CATSPPGTLSDTQYF. The CDR3 DNA reads as TGTGCCACCAGCCCACCCGGGACTTTATCAGATACGCAGTATTTT.

V gene TRBV5-1 combines with J gene TRBJ2-1; 8 bases are shared with TRBD2. The CDR3 sequence is 15 residues long. V dropped 4 bases and J dropped 10; count of bases not matched to a gene: 13. The germline V gene encodes CDR1 SGHRS and CDR2 YFSETQ. The CDR3 DNA sequence: TGCGCCAGCAGCCTAGTCGTGAGTGCGGGGGGAGAGCAGTTCTTC. This encodes CASSLVVSAGGEQFF.

The chain is built from TRBV7-3 and TRBJ1-2, with TRBD1 as a possible D gene (6 bases). Germline V CDR1 and CDR2: SGHTA, FQGTGA. The CDR3 is 14 residues long. V was trimmed by 1 base and J by 5 bases, leaving 11 bases between them. As DNA, the CDR3 is TGTGCCAGCAGCTTAAACAGGGACGATTATGGCTACACCTTC. Its protein product is CASSLNRDDYGYTF.

The V call is TRBV6-2 or TRBV6-3, the J call TRBJ2-7; D might be TRBD1 (6 bases). This CDR3 has 15 residues. V was pared by 2 bases and J by 2 bases, with 13 bases between. Germline V gives CDR1 MNHEY, CDR2 SVGEGT. The CDR3 spells CASSYGRTDTYEQYF. As DNA, the CDR3 is TGTGCCAGCAGTTACGGACGGACAGATACCTACGAGCAGTACTTC.

V usage is TRBV14 and J usage is TRBJ2-7; D may be TRBD2 (6 bases). The CDR3 loop spans 14 amino acids. The germline gives CDR1 SGHDN, CDR2 FVKESK. Deletions cut 1 base from V and 2 bases from J, with 9 bases between. The CDR3 protein is CASSQVSGPYEQYF. The CDR3 DNA is TGTGCCAGCAGCCAAGTAAGCGGGCCCTACGAGCAGTACTTC.

The rearrangement joins TRBV20-1 to TRBJ1-2, with 8 bases aligning to TRBD1. Unmatched junction bases numbered 4, after V lost 3 bases and J lost 4 bases. The CDR3 has 13 amino acids. Germline V gives CDR1 DFQATT, CDR2 SNEGSKA (reference sequence). In DNA form, the CDR3 reads TGCAGTGCTAGTACAGGGGGGTTCTATGGCTACACCTTC. It encodes CSASTGGFYGYTF.

The chain has TRBV9 and TRBJ2-7; 7 bases are a match to TRBD2. The germline V gene has CDR1 SGDLS and CDR2 YYNGEE. The CDR3 sequence is 14 residues long. The V and J ends lost 0 bases and 3 bases, in that order; junction bases with no gene match: 3. As DNA, the CDR3 is TGTGCCAGCAGCGTAGAGGCGGGGGTCTACGAGCAGTACTTC. It encodes CASSVEAGVYEQYF.

This clone was recorded once. The chain recombines TRBV5-1 with TRBJ2-7; 7 bases are a match to TRBD2. The CDR3 extends over 17 amino acids. V trimming: 0 bases; J trimming: 2 bases; junction bases outside the gene matches: 11. CDR1 and CDR2 (germline): SGHRS, YFSETQ. This chain's CDR3 is CASSLGYSSGFPYEQYF. In DNA form, the CDR3 reads TGCGCCAGCAGCTTGGGTTATAGTAGCGGGTTTCCCTACGAGCAGTACTTC.

The chain uses TRBV21-1 and TRBJ1-2; the table's D call, TRBD1, was not checked against the DNA. TRBV21-1 is a listed pseudogene. The CDR3 covers 13 residues. The CDR3 DNA reads as TGTGCCAGCATTCTCAGACAGGGCTATGGCTACACCTTC. Protein: CASILRQGYGYTF.

CDR3 loop: CASSYAPGEQETQYF. For the CDR3, the DNA is TGTGCCAGCAGTTACGCGCCTGGAGAGCAAGAGACCCAGTACTTC. The genes are TRBV6-5 and TRBJ2-5; no clear D gene. Trimming shortened V by 2 bases and J by 2 bases, and 12 bases separated the two germline ends. Germline lookup yields CDR1 MNHEY and CDR2 SVGAGI. The CDR3 length is 15 residues.